Below, 12 T cell receptor beta chains from the same sample are listed, as sequenced in a study of cytomegalovirus exposure and HLA in healthy donors. This PCR relied on a set of 60 Vbeta primers and 13 Jbeta primers. Sequencing was performed with immunoSEQ multiplex PCR; in TCRdb, only in-frame clones are kept and a portion is missing. The data show about 150,000 clones, around 82% seen once. The sample comprised PBMCs. The receptors come from a woman between 50 and 59 years old in good health and CMV-seropositive.

As regards this clone: One end of the junction varies from germline; a read error may be responsible. The V and J genes are TRBV7-9 and TRBJ1-1; the D is unclear. The germline V gene encodes CDR1 SEHNR and CDR2 FQNEAQ (reference sequence). CDR3 size: 10 residues. CDR3 protein: CSSAASEAFF. In DNA, the CDR3 is TGTTCCAGCGCGGCCTCTGAAGCTTTCTTT.

V and J are TRBV19 and TRBJ1-2; TRBD1 matches 8 bases. V dropped 5 bases and J dropped 5; count of bases not matched to a gene: 7. Germline assignment: CDR1 LNHDA and CDR2 SQIVND (reference sequence). CDR3 length: 14 residues. The CDR3 coding sequence is TGTGCCAGTAGTTACGGACAGGGTTCATATGGCTACACCTTC. Protein sequence: CASSYGQGSYGYTF.

This chain connects TRBV27 to TRBJ1-5, with TRBD1 matching over 7 bases. CDR3 length: 16 residues. The V gene end was trimmed by 5 bases and the J gene end by 1 base; junction bases not matched to a gene: 8. Germline V gene lookup returns CDR1 MNHEY and CDR2 SMNVEV (reference sequence). The DNA for the CDR3 is TGTGCCAGCAGTCCATCGACAGGGTTGAGCAATCAGCCCCAGCATTTT. Amino acids: CASSPSTGLSNQPQHF.

The chain employs TRBV27 and TRBJ2-7; tentative D call: TRBD2 (5 bases). From germline, CDR1 is MNHEY and CDR2 SMNVEV (reference sequence). The CDR3 has 13 residues. The V and J ends lost 1 base and 7 bases respectively, with 11 bases between them. The CDR3 here is CASSLFGIREQYF. The CDR3 region has the DNA TGTGCCAGCAGTTTATTCGGGATCCGAGAGCAGTACTTC.

The CDR3 DNA is TGTGCCAGCAGCTTTACTAGCGGGCCTCTGAATACGCAGTATTTT. Protein: CASSFTSGPLNTQYF. This chain uses TRBV5-4 with TRBJ2-3, with 9 bases aligning to TRBD2. CDR1 is SGHNT and CDR2 is YYREEE in the germline V gene (reference sequence). The trim removed 2 bases at V and 7 bases at J, leaving 8 bases unmatched. This CDR3 has 15 residues.

V and J are TRBV19 and TRBJ2-6; D remains ambiguous. Germline CDR1 and CDR2: LNHDA and SQIVND (reference sequence). The CDR3 runs 14 residues. Trimming left V 4 bases short and J 4 bases short, with 8 bases between. Here the CDR3 reads CASSTRVGANVLTF. Here the CDR3 DNA reads TGTGCCAGTAGTACAAGAGTCGGGGCCAACGTCCTGACTTTC.

The CDR3 DNA follows: TGTGCCAGCAGGGCCGCAGGGGATACGCAGTATTTT. Translated, it gives CASRAAGDTQYF. The chain uses TRBV6-6 and TRBJ2-3, with D perhaps TRBD1 (5 bases). CDR3 length equals 12 residues. Trimming shortened V by 6 bases and J by 6 bases, and 10 bases separated the two germline ends. The germline gives CDR1 MNHNY, CDR2 SVGAGI (reference sequence).

This clone has a handful of counts. The DNA for the CDR3 is TGTGCCAGCAGTTACAATCAGCGGGGGCCTCAAGAGCAGTTCTTC. Residues: CASSYNQRGPQEQFF. V gene TRBV6-6 combines with J gene TRBJ2-1, with TRBD2 matching over 8 bases. Germline values: CDR1 MNHNY, CDR2 SVGAGI (reference sequence). V lost 2 bases, J lost 10 bases, and 10 bases stayed unmatched. The CDR3 consists of 15 residues.

V is TRBV6-6 and J is TRBJ1-5; D unclear. The CDR3 extends over 13 amino acids. Germline V gives CDR1 MNHNY, CDR2 SVGAGI (reference sequence). Trimming stripped 2 bases from V and 7 bases from J, with 9 bases between. The DNA for the CDR3 is TGTGCCAGCAGTTACCAAAGGAGCCAGCCCCAGCATTTT. It encodes CASSYQRSQPQHF.

As regards this clone: The junction departs from the called germline gene at one end, perhaps through a read error. Distinct nucleotide sequences in the sample also encode this CDR3. V and J are TRBV7-2 and TRBJ2-2, with 12 bases matching TRBD2. CDR3 size: 18 residues. Germline CDR1 reads SGHTA; CDR2 reads FQGNSA. CDR3 in DNA: TGCGCCAGCAGCTTAAGGCTAGCGGGGGGGCGCGGCACCGGGGAGCTGTTTTTT. Translation: CASSLRLAGGRGTGELFF.

This clone turned up a few times. The chain couples TRBV19 to TRBJ2-5; D may be TRBD1 (5 bases). Germline CDR1 reads LNHDA; CDR2 reads SQIVND (reference sequence). This CDR3 is built from 15 residues. Trimming removed 6 bases at V and 4 bases at J, with 18 bases between. The CDR3 is CASSPSSYRGETQYF. The CDR3 bases are TGTGCCAGTAGCCCGTCCAGTTATAGGGGAGAGACCCAGTACTTC.

CDR3 protein: CAWNRGAFNYEQYF. As DNA, the CDR3 is TGTGCCTGGAACAGGGGGGCCTTCAACTACGAGCAGTACTTC. This rearrangement joins TRBV30 to TRBJ2-7; TRBD1 agrees at 8 bases. The CDR3 sequence is 14 residues long. Germline CDR1 and CDR2: GTSNPN and SVGIG (reference sequence). V lost 4 bases and J lost 3; bases outside the gene matches: 8. Variable domain in full (rest from reference TRBV30 and TRBJ2-7): SQTIHQWPATLVQPVGSPLSLECTVEGTSNPNLYWYRQAAGRGLQLLFYSVGIGQISSEVPQNLSASRPQDRQFILSSKKLLLSDSGFYLCAWNRGAFNYEQYFGPGTRLTVT.